The 21 T cell receptor beta chains reported below all come from one sample, sequenced in a study of T cell repertoires in cytomegalovirus infection. From the reads, TCRdb called clonotypes with MiXCR, one entry per CDR3 protein. The table lists about 150,000 distinct CDR3 sequences, over 15% of them singletons. Sequenced material: CD8+ T cells from PBMCs. The receptors derive from a human donor in good health (CMV status not recorded). Some clones in this sample may be carry-over from other donors' samples.

This clonotype was seen a few times. Here the CDR3 DNA reads TGTGCCAGCAGTTTGACAGAGACCACTGAAGCTTTCTTT. Amino acids: CASSLTETTEAFF. The rearrangement links TRBV28 to TRBJ1-1, with TRBD1 as a possible D gene (5 bases). Trimming left V 3 bases short and J 4 bases short, with 9 bases between. CDR1 is MDHEN and CDR2 is SYDVKM in the germline V gene. The CDR3 contains 13 residues.

The genes are TRBV14 and TRBJ2-7; D may match TRBD1 or TRBD2 (7 bases each). The V gene lost 4 bases and the J gene lost 5 bases, with 12 bases spanning the gap. Germline CDR1 reads SGHDN; CDR2 reads FVKESK. The CDR3 sequence is 13 residues long. The CDR3 region is CASSPGGVHEQYF. The CDR3 DNA sequence: TGTGCCAGCAGCCCAGGGGGGGTCCACGAGCAGTACTTC.

This clonotype was seen a handful of times. This sequence joins TRBV7-8 and TRBJ2-1; possibly TRBD1 for D (5 bases). This CDR3 has 15 amino acids. Trimming removed 7 bases at V and 1 base at J, with 14 bases between. CDR1 SGHVS and CDR2 FQNEAQ come from the germline V gene. CDR3 nucleotide sequence: TGTGCCAGCAACGTAGACAGATTTTCCTACAATGAGCAGTTCTTC. It yields the protein CASNVDRFSYNEQFF.

V is TRBV28 and J is TRBJ1-1, with a possible D match to TRBD1 (5 bases). This CDR3 contains 15 residues. Germline V gene data show CDR1 as MDHEN and CDR2 as SYDVKM. V lost 1 base to trimming and J lost 4 bases, with 13 bases between them. DNA for the CDR3: TGTGCCAGCAGTTTATTTGGGGGTCTGGGCACTGAAGCTTTCTTT. It yields the protein CASSLFGGLGTEAFF.

This chain uses TRBV6-2 or TRBV6-3 with TRBJ1-6; D might be TRBD1 (5 bases). The CDR3 runs 13 residues. V lost 5 bases and J 9 bases, leaving 11 bases between the germline ends. Germline V gives CDR1 MNHEY, CDR2 SVGEGT. The CDR3 reads CASSKLGPSPLHF. DNA of the CDR3: TGTGCCAGCAGTAAGTTGGGGCCTTCACCCCTCCACTTT.

In this sample, this clonotype turned up many times. The chain carries TRBV7-9 and TRBJ2-3, with D hard to call. The germline V gene has CDR1 SEHNR and CDR2 FQNEAQ (reference sequence). With 5 bases removed from V and 4 bases from J, the gap between germline ends came to 7 bases. The CDR3 consists of 12 residues. CDR3 protein: CASSLVADTQYF. DNA for the CDR3: TGTGCCAGCAGCCTTGTCGCAGATACGCAGTATTTT.

This clonotype was seen only a few times. This rearrangement joins TRBV20-1 to TRBJ2-5, with D tentatively TRBD1 (8 bases). In germline, CDR1 is DFQATT, CDR2 SNEGSKA (reference sequence). Trimming cost V 0 bases and J 1 base, with 30 bases left between them. The CDR3 totals 21 residues. Here the CDR3 DNA reads TGCAGTGCTAGAGATGGTAGGGGACAGGACTATGAAGGACTAGTCCAAGAGACCCAGTACTTC. Translating it yields CSARDGRGQDYEGLVQETQYF.

The gene calls are TRBV20-1 and TRBJ2-3; TRBD1 might be the D (6 bases). This CDR3 region has 17 residues. The V end was cut by 0 bases, the J end by 4 bases, with 20 bases between. Germline CDR1 reads DFQATT; CDR2 reads SNEGSKA (reference sequence). CDR3 DNA sequence: TGCAGTGCTAGAGATCGTGCCGGGACATACTTACCAGATACGCAGTATTTT. Amino acid sequence: CSARDRAGTYLPDTQYF.

The chain joins TRBV29-1 to TRBJ2-7, with D possibly matching TRBD2 (6 bases). V lost 8 bases to trimming and J lost 3 bases, with 11 bases between them. The CDR3 runs 11 residues. CDR1 SQVTM and CDR2 ANQGSEA come from the germline V gene. The CDR3 protein is CSSYSGYEQYF. In nucleotides, the CDR3 is TGCAGCTCATATAGCGGCTACGAGCAGTACTTC.

The sample holds many counts of this clonotype. V usage is TRBV7-2 and J usage is TRBJ2-7; TRBD2 agrees at 13 bases. CDR1 and CDR2 from the germline V gene are SGHTA and FQGNSA. The ends lost 4 bases at V and 3 bases at J; junction bases unmatched: 9. CDR3 size: 17 residues. The CDR3 is CASSSPRTSGGFYEQYF. The CDR3 DNA is TGTGCCAGCAGCTCCCCCAGGACTAGCGGGGGATTCTACGAGCAGTACTTC.

V is TRBV7-2 and J is TRBJ2-1; D is unresolved. The CDR3 totals 11 residues. Per the germline V gene, CDR1 is SGHTA and CDR2 is FQGNSA. Trimming cost V 4 bases and J 9 bases, with 7 bases left between them. As DNA, the CDR3 is TGTGCCAGCAGCTCCACGGGTGAGCAGTTCTTC. Translating gives CASSSTGEQFF.

This clonotype was observed a few times. The J gene is TRBJ2-4, the V gene TRBV28; D call uncertain. Trimming took 7 bases from V and 0 from J, leaving 13 bases between them. CDR1 MDHEN and CDR2 SYDVKM come from the germline V gene. The CDR3 has 15 residues. The CDR3 protein is CASNDRFLAKNIQYF. The DNA for the CDR3 is TGTGCCAGCAACGATCGGTTCTTAGCCAAAAACATTCAGTACTTC.

This clonotype occurred a few times. The rearrangement links TRBV28 to TRBJ2-5, with TRBD2 matching over 13 bases. The germline V gene has CDR1 MDHEN and CDR2 SYDVKM. The CDR3 has 17 amino acids. J lost 4 bases, V lost 7 bases, and 12 bases had no gene match. CDR3 nucleotide sequence: TGTGCCAGCAAACCCGGACTAGCGGGAGAAGGAAGAGAGACCCAGTACTTC. This sequence encodes CASKPGLAGEGRETQYF.

This clonotype was observed many times. V and J are TRBV15 and TRBJ2-3, with TRBD2 identical over 8 bases. The germline V gene encodes CDR1 LNHNV and CDR2 YYDKDF (reference sequence). The V and J ends lost 1 base and 3 bases, in that order; junction bases with no gene match: 18. The CDR3 spans 20 residues. This CDR3 is CATSRAREANTRRGTDTQYF. CDR3 nucleotides: TGTGCCACCAGCAGAGCGCGGGAGGCAAATACCCGGAGGGGAACAGATACGCAGTATTTT. Together with reference TRBV15 and TRBJ2-3, the CDR3 gives the full variable domain: DAMVIQNPRYQVTQFGKPVTLSCSQTLNHNVMYWYQQKSSQAPKLLFHYYDKDFNNEADTPDNFQSRRPNTSFCFLDIRSPGLGDTAMYLCATSRAREANTRRGTDTQYFGPGTRLTVL.

This clonotype was recorded a few times. The chain employs TRBV7-9 and TRBJ2-7; TRBD2 aligns across 10 bases. This CDR3 has 15 amino acids. Trimming removed 5 bases from V and 5 bases from J; junction bases left unmatched: 9. Germline V gene lookup returns CDR1 SEHNR and CDR2 FQNEAQ (reference sequence). DNA of the CDR3: TGTGCCAGCAGCCCCTGGACTAGCGGAGGTCACGAGCAGTACTTC. Translated, it gives CASSPWTSGGHEQYF.

This clonotype was detected only a few times. The V call is TRBV29-1, the J call TRBJ1-1; D not resolved. The CDR3 runs to 11 residues. Germline values: CDR1 SQVTM, CDR2 ANQGSEA. Trimming cost V 7 bases and J 4 bases, with 10 bases left between them. The CDR3 DNA reads as TGCAGCGCTCGGGTGGGCACTGAAGCTTTCTTT. Translated, it gives CSARVGTEAFF.

The chain links TRBV4-1 to TRBJ2-3, with D possibly called TRBD1 or TRBD2 (5 bases each). The germline V gene has CDR1 MGHRA and CDR2 YSYEKL. This CDR3 comprises 19 residues. The V and J ends lost 0 bases and 1 base respectively, with 20 bases between them. CDR3 amino acids: CASSQDMARDRLGTDTQYF. CDR3 sequence (DNA): TGCGCCAGCAGCCAAGATATGGCCAGGGACCGACTTGGCACAGATACGCAGTATTTT.

This clonotype is large. The rearrangement joins TRBV28 to TRBJ2-5, with D perhaps TRBD2 (6 bases). Trimming removed 5 bases from V and 5 bases from J, with 15 bases in between. CDR1 is MDHEN and CDR2 is SYDVKM in the germline V gene. The length of the CDR3 is 14 residues. As DNA, the CDR3 is TGTGCCAGCAGTGGGATGGGACTGGAGGAGACCCAGTACTTC. It specifies CASSGMGLEETQYF. Full variable domain (rest looked up from reference TRBV28 and TRBJ2-5): DVKVTQSSRYLVKRTGEKVFLECVQDMDHENMFWYRQDPGLGLRLIYFSYDVKMKEKGDIPEGYSVSREKKERFSLILESASTNQTSMYLCASSGMGLEETQYFGPGTRLLVL.

The genes are TRBV5-6 and TRBJ1-1, with 8 bases aligning to TRBD1. This CDR3 contains 14 residues. V trimming: 4 bases; J trimming: 5 bases; junction bases outside the gene matches: 7. CDR1 SGHDT and CDR2 YYEEEE come from the germline V gene. In DNA, the CDR3 is TGTGCCAGCAGCCTAAGCAGGGGGCGAACTGAAGCTTTCTTT. It is translated as CASSLSRGRTEAFF.

This clonotype has only a few counts. V usage is TRBV7-6 and J usage is TRBJ2-7, with 8 bases lining up with TRBD1. V dropped 5 bases and J dropped 3; count of bases not matched to a gene: 15. Germline V lookup: CDR1 SGHVS, CDR2 FNYEAQ. This CDR3 is built from 17 residues. As DNA, the CDR3 is TGTGCCAGCAGCGCCCGGGTTGTCGGACAGGGTAACTACGAGCAGTACTTC. Residues: CASSARVVGQGNYEQYF.

The chain recombines TRBV28 with TRBJ2-3; tentative D call: TRBD2 (5 bases). The CDR3 totals 14 residues. V lost 2 bases, J lost 0 bases, and 6 bases lay in between. Germline V lookup: CDR1 MDHEN, CDR2 SYDVKM. CDR3 nucleotide sequence: TGTGCCAGCAGTTTACTAGCCAGCACAGATACGCAGTATTTT. Translation gives CASSLLASTDTQYF.